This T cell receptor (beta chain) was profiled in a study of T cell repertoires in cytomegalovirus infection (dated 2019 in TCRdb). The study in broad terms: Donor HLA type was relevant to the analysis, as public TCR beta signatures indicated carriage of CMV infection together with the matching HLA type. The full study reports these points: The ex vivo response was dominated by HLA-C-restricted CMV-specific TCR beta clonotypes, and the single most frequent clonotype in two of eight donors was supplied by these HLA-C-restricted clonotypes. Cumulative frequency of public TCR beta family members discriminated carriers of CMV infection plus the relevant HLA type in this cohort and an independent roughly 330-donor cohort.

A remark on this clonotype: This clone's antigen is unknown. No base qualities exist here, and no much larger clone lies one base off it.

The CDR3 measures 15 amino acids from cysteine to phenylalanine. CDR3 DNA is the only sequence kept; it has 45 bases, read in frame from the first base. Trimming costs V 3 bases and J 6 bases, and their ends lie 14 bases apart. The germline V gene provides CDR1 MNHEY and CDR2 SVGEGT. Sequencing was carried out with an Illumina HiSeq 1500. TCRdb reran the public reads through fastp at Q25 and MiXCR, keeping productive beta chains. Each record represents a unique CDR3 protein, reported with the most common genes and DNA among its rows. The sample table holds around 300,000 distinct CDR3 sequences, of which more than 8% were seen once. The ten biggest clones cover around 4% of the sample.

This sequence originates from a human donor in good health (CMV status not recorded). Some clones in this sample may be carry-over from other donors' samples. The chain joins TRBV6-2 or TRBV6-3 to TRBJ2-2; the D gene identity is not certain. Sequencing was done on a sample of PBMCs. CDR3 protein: CASSYSHETPGELFF. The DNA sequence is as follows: TGTGCCAGCAGTTATTCCCATGAAACACCCGGGGAGCTGTTTTTT.